A single sample gave rise to the 29 T cell receptor beta chains below, sequenced in a study of cytomegalovirus exposure and HLA in healthy donors. Use of 60 Vbeta and 13 Jbeta primers characterized the PCR. The assay was immunoSEQ multiplex PCR, and TCRdb's table has in-frame clones only and misses some. There are some 150,000 clones in the sample; almost 80% occur only once, and 1.1% to 1.5% lies in the top ten. The specimen was PBMCs. These receptors all stem from a male donor in good health and CMV-seronegative.

The chain carries TRBV6-1 and TRBJ1-1; D is uncertain. The germline V gene has CDR1 MNHNS and CDR2 SASEGT. Trimming took 5 bases from V and 2 from J, leaving 15 bases between them. The CDR3 contains 15 residues. This chain's CDR3 is CASSPPFAGNTEAFF. The CDR3 coding sequence is TGTGCCAGCAGTCCCCCGTTTGCAGGCAACACTGAAGCTTTCTTT.

This sequence joins TRBV11-2 and TRBJ2-1, with TRBD2 matching 10 bases. Germline-derived CDR1 and CDR2 are SGHAT and FQNNGV. With 1 base clipped from V and 7 bases from J, the junction kept 7 bases outside the gene matches. The CDR3 length is 16 residues. The CDR3 DNA follows: TGTGCCAGCAGCTTAGGGCTAGCGGGGGCGTGGAATGAGCAGTTCTTC. Its translation: CASSLGLAGAWNEQFF.

This chain connects TRBV5-5 to TRBJ2-2; 15 bases agree with TRBD2. Germline CDR1 SGHKS, CDR2 YYEKEE (reference sequence). This CDR3 comprises 16 residues. With V trimmed by 3 bases and J by 5 bases, 2 bases remained unmatched. This CDR3 reads CASSWGLAGGTGELFF. The CDR3 DNA follows: TGTGCCAGCAGCTGGGGACTAGCGGGGGGAACCGGGGAGCTGTTTTTT. The full variable domain, with the rest looked up from reference TRBV5-5 and TRBJ2-2, is DAGVTQSPTHLIKTRGQQVTLRCSPISGHKSVSWYQQVLGQGPQFIFQYYEKEERGRGNFPDRFSARQFPNYSSELNVNALLLGDSALYLCASSWGLAGGTGELFFGEGSRLTVL.

The chain combines TRBV9 with TRBJ2-5; 9 nucleotides agree with TRBD1. Gene TRBJ2-7 matches the end of the DNA better, so the J call may be wrong. There are 16 residues in the CDR3. Germline lookup yields CDR1 SGDLS and CDR2 YYNGEE. CDR3 nucleotide sequence: TGTGCCAGCAGCGTCGCTGGACAGGGGCCTCCCTACGAGCAGTACTTC. This encodes CASSVAGQGPPYEQYF.

The rearrangement links TRBV5-1 to TRBJ2-2; D is unresolved. In germline, CDR1 is SGHRS, CDR2 YFSETQ. This CDR3 is built from 14 residues. V was clipped by 4 bases and J by 2 bases, with 9 bases between them. The CDR3 loop reads CASSPPPNTGELFF. The DNA of the CDR3 is TGCGCCAGCAGCCCTCCCCCCAACACCGGGGAGCTGTTTTTT.

The CDR3 loop reads CASSQDGLSTDTQYF. The CDR3 DNA sequence: TGCGCCAGCAGCCAAGATGGTCTATCCACAGATACGCAGTATTTT. This chain uses TRBV4-3 with TRBJ2-3, with unresolved D. Per the germline V gene, CDR1 is LGHNA and CDR2 is YSLEER. This CDR3 comprises 15 residues. V lost 0 bases and J 2 bases, leaving 9 bases between the germline ends.

V and J are TRBV5-8 and TRBJ2-1; 11 bases agree with TRBD2. With 0 bases clipped from V and 3 bases from J, the junction kept 2 bases outside the gene matches. In germline, CDR1 is SGHTS, CDR2 YDEGEE. This CDR3 is 16 amino acids long. CDR3 in amino acids: CASSLALAGGYNEQFF. As DNA, the CDR3 is TGTGCCAGCAGCTTGGCGCTAGCGGGAGGCTACAATGAGCAGTTCTTC.

The rearrangement joins TRBV11-2 to TRBJ2-7; 7 bases map to TRBD1. The germline CDR1 and CDR2 sequences are SGHAT and FQNNGV. With 5 bases clipped from V and 5 bases from J, the junction kept 12 bases outside the gene matches. The CDR3 runs to 15 residues. The CDR3 spells CASSPRQGVANEQYF. As DNA, the CDR3 is TGTGCCAGCAGCCCCCGACAGGGAGTTGCAAACGAGCAGTACTTC.

This chain links TRBV5-5 with TRBJ2-7; a possible D gene is TRBD1 (5 bases). Germline V gene sequence: CDR1 SGHKS, CDR2 YYEKEE (reference sequence). The V end lost 4 bases, the J end lost 5 bases, and 13 bases lay between the germline ends. The CDR3 is made up of 13 amino acids. Here the CDR3 DNA reads TGTGCCAGCAGCCCGAACGCAGGGAACGAGCAGTACTTC. Translation: CASSPNAGNEQYF. The whole variable domain, filled in from reference TRBV5-5 and TRBJ2-7, reads DAGVTQSPTHLIKTRGQQVTLRCSPISGHKSVSWYQQVLGQGPQFIFQYYEKEERGRGNFPDRFSARQFPNYSSELNVNALLLGDSALYLCASSPNAGNEQYFGPGTRLTVT.

This chain uses TRBV5-1 with TRBJ1-1; 8 bases map to TRBD1. The CDR3 loop spans 15 amino acids. The germline V gene has CDR1 SGHRS and CDR2 YFSETQ. With 4 bases clipped from V and 1 base from J, the junction kept 6 bases outside the gene matches. In DNA form, the CDR3 reads TGCGCCAGCAGCCCGACAGGGGAGGCGAACACTGAAGCTTTCTTT. Its translation is CASSPTGEANTEAFF. Variable domain in full (rest from reference TRBV5-1 and TRBJ1-1): KAGVTQTPRYLIKTRGQQVTLSCSPISGHRSVSWYQQTPGQGLQFLFEYFSETQRNKGNFPGRFSGRQFSNSRSEMNVSTLELGDSALYLCASSPTGEANTEAFFGQGTRLTVV.

This clone has just a few counts. This chain connects TRBV7-3 to TRBJ1-6; tentative D call: TRBD1 (5 bases). Trimming shortened V by 4 bases and J by 9 bases, and 13 bases separated the two germline ends. Germline assignment: CDR1 SGHTA and CDR2 FQGTGA. CDR3 length equals 14 residues. The CDR3 nucleotides read TGTGCCAGCAGCTCGAGCGGGGGGAGTTCACCCCTCCACTTT. Translation gives CASSSSGGSSPLHF. Drawing the rest from reference TRBV7-3 and TRBJ1-6, the complete variable domain is GAGVSQTPSNKVTEKGKYVELRCDPISGHTALYWYRQSLGQGPEFLIYFQGTGAADDSGLPNDRFFAVRPEGSVSTLKIQRTERGDSAVYLCASSSSGGSSPLHFGNGTRLTVT.

The J gene is TRBJ1-4, the V gene TRBV7-2; TRBD1 matches at 7 bases. Trimming cost V 6 bases and J 4 bases; bases outside gene matches: 8. Looked up from germline, CDR1 is SGHTA and CDR2 is FQGNSA. The CDR3 sequence is 15 residues long. CDR3 amino acids: CASRRTQGINEKLFF. The DNA for the CDR3 is TGTGCCAGCAGACGGACACAGGGGATTAATGAAAAACTGTTTTTT. The full variable domain, with the rest looked up from reference TRBV7-2 and TRBJ1-4, is GAGVSQSPSNKVTEKGKDVELRCDPISGHTALYWYRQSLGQGLEFLIYFQGNSAPDKSGLPSDRFSAERTGGSVSTLTIQRTQQEDSAVYLCASRRTQGINEKLFFGSGTQLSVL.

This chain links TRBV19 with TRBJ1-1, with D possibly matching TRBD1 (6 bases). CDR1 LNHDA and CDR2 SQIVND come from the germline V gene (reference sequence). The CDR3 spans 15 residues. V was trimmed by 1 base and J by 1 base, leaving 10 bases between them. For the CDR3, the DNA is TGTGCCAGTAGTATAGGGGGACATAGGAACACTGAAGCTTTCTTT. This translates into CASSIGGHRNTEAFF.

This clone has only a few counts. This chain connects TRBV18 to TRBJ2-5; tentatively, D is TRBD2 (6 bases). Germline V gives CDR1 KGHSH, CDR2 LQKENI. The CDR3 is made up of 14 amino acids. With 6 bases removed from V and 5 bases from J, the gap between germline ends came to 16 bases. The chain's CDR3 is CASSRDSLGETQYF. Written as DNA, the CDR3 is TGTGCCAGCTCCCGGGACTCCCTGGGGGAGACCCAGTACTTC.

This chain joins TRBV7-6 and TRBJ2-3; 8 bases are a match to TRBD2. V was pared by 4 bases and J by 0 bases, with 6 bases of the junction left unmatched. CDR3 length: 16 residues. Germline CDR1 and CDR2: SGHVS and FNYEAQ. The CDR3 nucleotides read TGTGCCAGCAGCTCGGTAACTAGCGGTAGCACAGATACGCAGTATTTT. It encodes CASSSVTSGSTDTQYF.

The gene calls are TRBV27 and TRBJ2-7, with TRBD2 matching over 11 bases. Germline loops: CDR1 MNHEY, CDR2 SMNVEV (reference sequence). With 4 bases clipped from V and 3 bases from J, the junction kept 8 bases outside the gene matches. The CDR3 sequence is 16 residues long. The CDR3 spells CASSSLTSGRGYEQYF. DNA of the CDR3: TGTGCCAGCAGTTCCCTAACTAGCGGGAGAGGCTACGAGCAGTACTTC.

This chain joins TRBV5-6 and TRBJ1-2; TRBD1 is a possible D gene (5 bases). The CDR3 runs to 13 residues. With 4 bases removed from V and 3 bases from J, the gap between germline ends came to 10 bases. The germline CDR1 and CDR2 sequences are SGHDT and YYEEEE. The CDR3 loop reads CASSPGGDYGYTF. The CDR3 DNA follows: TGTGCCAGCAGCCCAGGAGGGGACTATGGCTACACCTTC.

This clone has more than one count but fewer than ten. The V and J genes are TRBV7-3 and TRBJ2-3, with a possible D match to TRBD2 (6 bases). V was shortened by 0 bases and J by 5 bases, with 15 bases between the two germline ends. CDR1 SGHTA and CDR2 FQGTGA come from the germline V gene. The CDR3 loop spans 16 amino acids. CDR3 DNA: TGTGCCAGCAGCTTAACGGCGCTTGGAGGGGTAGATACGCAGTATTTT. Its protein product is CASSLTALGGVDTQYF.

This clone appeared a single time. This could be a read error, since a much larger clone is one nucleotide away. The chain has TRBV6-6 and TRBJ2-3; possibly TRBD1 for D (6 bases). Germline-derived CDR1 and CDR2 are MNHNY and SVGAGI (reference sequence). This CDR3 has 12 amino acids. V lost 9 bases and J 0 bases, leaving 7 bases between the germline ends. The DNA of the CDR3 is TGTGCCAGTGGACAGAGCACAGATACGCAGTATTTT. It yields the protein CASGQSTDTQYF.

V is TRBV7-8 and J is TRBJ2-1, with TRBD2 matching over 10 bases. The CDR3 totals 15 residues. Trimming took 1 base from V and 8 from J; bases not matched to a gene: 5. CDR1 is SGHVS, CDR2 FQNEAQ, per germline. CDR3 coding DNA: TGTGCCAGCAGCTTAGAAGCGGGGGGGCCTGATGAGCAGTTCTTC. Protein product: CASSLEAGGPDEQFF.

This clone turned up a few times. The rearrangement links TRBV7-2 to TRBJ2-7; TRBD2 matches 9 bases. From germline, CDR1 is SGHTA and CDR2 FQGNSA. V dropped 5 bases and J dropped 6; count of bases not matched to a gene: 8. The CDR3 loop spans 14 amino acids. CDR3 protein: CASSPTGTSLEQYF. CDR3 nucleotides: TGTGCCAGCAGCCCCACCGGGACTAGCCTCGAGCAGTACTTC.

This clone occurred once. The chain is built from TRBV7-9 and TRBJ1-4; D may be TRBD1 (5 bases). V lost 5 bases to trimming and J lost 6 bases, with 10 bases between them. Germline CDR1 and CDR2: SEHNR and FQNEAQ (reference sequence). The CDR3 extends over 13 amino acids. CDR3 in amino acids: CASSQGDHEKLFF. The CDR3 nucleotides read TGTGCCAGCAGCCAGGGCGACCATGAAAAACTGTTTTTT.

The chain has TRBV4-2 and TRBJ2-2; 7 bases are shared with TRBD1. The CDR3 length is 15 residues. Germline trimming cut 1 base from V and 2 bases from J; bases unmatched to any gene: 1. CDR1 LGHNA and CDR2 YNFKEQ come from the germline V gene. The CDR3 sequence is CASSQGGGNTGELFF. CDR3 DNA: TGTGCCAGCAGCCAAGGAGGGGGCAACACCGGGGAGCTGTTTTTT.

The CDR3 reads CASSSLSSYEQYF. CDR3 bases: TGTGCCAGCAGCTCCCTAAGCTCCTACGAGCAGTACTTC. The chain employs TRBV7-9 and TRBJ2-7; no reliable D call. CDR3 size: 13 residues. Trimming took off 4 bases at V and 0 bases at J, with 7 bases between the two ends. CDR1 is SEHNR and CDR2 is FQNEAQ in the germline V gene (reference sequence).

The rearrangement joins TRBV6-6 to TRBJ2-7, with 7 positions matching TRBD1. Unmatched junction bases numbered 8, after V lost 7 bases and J lost 5 bases. The germline V gene has CDR1 MNHNY and CDR2 SVGAGI (reference sequence). The CDR3 is 13 amino acids. CDR3 nucleotide sequence: TGTGCCAGCAACTACAGGGGTGCGGACGAGCAGTACTTC. It translates to CASNYRGADEQYF.

This chain links TRBV11-3 with TRBJ1-3; a possible D gene is TRBD1 (5 bases). The germline V gene encodes CDR1 SGHNT and CDR2 YENEEA. V was trimmed by 4 bases and J by 0 bases, leaving 7 bases between them. The CDR3 is 14 residues long. CDR3 nucleotide sequence: TGTGCCAGCAGCTCACAGGACTCTGGAAACACCATATATTTT. It is translated as CASSSQDSGNTIYF.

The J gene is TRBJ1-1, the V gene TRBV5-1; D may be TRBD1 (5 bases). The CDR3 is made up of 15 amino acids. Germline CDR1 reads SGHRS; CDR2 reads YFSETQ. The V end was cut by 1 base, the J end by 4 bases, with 14 bases between. The CDR3 DNA follows: TGCGCCAGCAGCTTGTCCGGGGGGTTTGTCACTGAAGCTTTCTTT. Residues: CASSLSGGFVTEAFF.

This chain joins TRBV7-2 and TRBJ1-5; D gene ambiguous. This CDR3 has 15 residues. Germline lookup yields CDR1 SGHTA and CDR2 FQGNSA. Trimming removed 3 bases at V and 7 bases at J, with 16 bases between. The CDR3 is CASSFASLAPQPQHF. Written as DNA, the CDR3 is TGTGCCAGCAGCTTCGCTAGCCTAGCCCCCCAGCCCCAGCATTTT.

The chain's CDR3 is CASSQADYGYTF. DNA of the CDR3: TGCGCCAGCAGCCAAGCGGACTATGGCTACACCTTC. The chain links TRBV4-1 to TRBJ1-2; D gene uncertain. CDR3 length equals 12 residues. Germline-derived CDR1 and CDR2 are MGHRA and YSYEKL. The ends were cut back, 1 base at V and 3 bases at J, with 3 bases in the middle.